These T cell receptor beta chains were read from a single sample in a study of cytomegalovirus exposure and HLA in healthy donors. TCRdb keeps only in-frame clones here, not all; method: immunoSEQ multiplex PCR. In the table there are roughly 170,000 clones, roughly 84% of which are singletons. Source material: PBMCs. These receptors were obtained from a young man in good health and CMV-seronegative. CDR3s include the opening cysteine and the closing phenylalanine or tryptophan. The D gene is left open where the match is weak. Clone size is stated in some rows and not others, as once, few, many or a class when expanded.

j_call,v_call,d_call,clone_size,cdr3_aa,cdr3_nt
TRBJ2-7,TRBV29-1,.,.,CSVLGGTGAYEQYF,TGCAGCGTTTTAGGCGGAACAGGAGCCTACGAGCAGTACTTC
TRBJ2-3,TRBV7-2,TRBD1,.,CASSSDRGRTDTQYF,TGTGCCAGCAGCTCGGACAGGGGGCGTACAGATACGCAGTATTTT
TRBJ2-1,TRBV7-9,TRBD1,once,CASSNRDRVYNEQFF,TGTGCCAGCAGCAACCGGGACAGGGTCTACAATGAGCAGTTCTTC
TRBJ2-2,TRBV19,TRBD2,.,CASSPTSWRESYTGELFF,TGTGCCAGTAGTCCCACTTCTTGGCGGGAGAGTTACACCGGGGAGCTGTTTTTT
TRBJ2-7,TRBV13,TRBD2,.,CASSLSGGRDIYEQYF,TGTGCCAGCAGCTTGTCCGGCGGGAGGGATATCTACGAGCAGTACTTC
TRBJ2-7,TRBV7-2,.,.,CASSRPTTSSYEQYF,TGTGCCAGCAGCCGTCCCACGACTAGCTCCTACGAGCAGTACTTC
TRBJ1-2,TRBV7-2,TRBD1,.,CASSRGQGASLGYGYTF,TGTGCCAGCAGCCGGGGACAGGGAGCCTCCCTTGGCTATGGCTACACCTTC
TRBJ2-3,TRBV9,.,.,CASSVTVGGTRSGDTQYF,TGTGCCAGCAGCGTAACCGTAGGAGGCACCCGTAGTGGAGATACGCAGTATTTT
TRBJ2-6,TRBV28,.,.,CASSKTGLGANVLTF,TGTGCCAGCAGTAAAACAGGGCTCGGGGCCAACGTCCTGACTTTC
TRBJ2-2,TRBV10-3,.,.,CAISEPGWSNTGELFF,TGTGCCATCAGCGAACCCGGGTGGAGCAACACCGGGGAGCTGTTTTTT
TRBJ2-7,TRBV27,TRBD1,.,CASRTGGGSYEQYF,TGTGCCAGCAGGACAGGGGGCGGCTCCTACGAGCAGTACTTC
TRBJ2-3,TRBV5-1,.,.,CASSIRDTSTDTQYF,TGCGCCAGCAGCATACGGGACACGAGCACAGATACGCAGTATTTT
TRBJ2-5,TRBV6-5,.,.,CASSYGGETQYF,TGTGCCAGCAGTTACGGGGGGGAGACCCAGTACTTC
TRBJ2-2,TRBV10-2,.,.,CASSELGRDTGELFF,TGCGCCAGCAGTGAATTGGGGCGGGATACCGGGGAGCTGTTTTTT
TRBJ1-4,TRBV7-9,TRBD1,.,CASSPLPPTGKTTNEKLFF,TGTGCCAGCAGCCCGCTACCTCCGACAGGGAAGACAACTAATGAAAAACTGTTTTTT
TRBJ1-2,TRBV29-1,.,.,CSVGGEGPGNGYTF,TGCAGCGTCGGTGGGGAAGGGCCGGGAAATGGCTACACCTTC
TRBJ1-1,TRBV5-4,.,.,CATRTEPGGTEAFF,TGTGCCACCCGGACGGAACCAGGAGGCACTGAAGCTTTCTTT
TRBJ2-3,TRBV2,TRBD2,.,CASSYLAGGPGDTQYF,TGTGCCAGCAGTTATCTAGCGGGAGGGCCAGGGGATACGCAGTATTTT
TRBJ2-7,TRBV6-6,TRBD1,.,CASLGTGSYEQYF,TGTGCCAGCTTAGGGACAGGTTCCTACGAGCAGTACTTC
TRBJ2-2,TRBV28,TRBD2,.,CASSLTSGAANTGELFF,TGTGCCAGCAGTTTGACTAGCGGGGCCGCGAACACCGGGGAGCTGTTTTTT
TRBJ2-1,TRBV5-1,TRBD2,.,CASSLTWSGNYNEQFF,TGCGCCAGCAGCCTCACGTGGAGCGGGAATTACAATGAGCAGTTCTTC
TRBJ1-3,TRBV9,.,.,CASSVAPDRSGNTIYF,TGTGCCAGCAGCGTAGCCCCTGACAGGTCTGGAAACACCATATATTTT
TRBJ2-1,TRBV4-1,TRBD2,.,CASSQGPAGGEDEQFF,TGCGCCAGCAGCCAAGGCCCAGCGGGGGGCGAGGATGAGCAGTTCTTC
TRBJ1-5,TRBV7-2,.,once,CASSPKTAAFWNQPQHF,TGTGCCAGCAGCCCAAAGACAGCCGCCTTTTGGAATCAGCCCCAGCATTTT
TRBJ2-7,TRBV5-6,TRBD1,few,CASSAEGTGSYEQYF,TGTGCCAGCAGCGCGGAGGGGACAGGGTCCTACGAGCAGTACTTC
TRBJ2-7,TRBV11-2,TRBD1,.,CASSLGYRGNEQYF,TGTGCCAGCAGCTTAGGGTACAGGGGGAACGAGCAGTACTTC